Following are 2 T cell receptor beta chains from one sample sequenced in a study of pediatric ulcerative colitis. Produced via immunoSEQ multiplex PCR; TCRdb's table is partial and in-frame only. The profile shows some 14,000 clones, around 90% of them singletons. Sequenced input: blood. These receptors were taken from a boy under 18 with moderate ulcerative colitis.

The chain employs TRBV27 and TRBJ2-7, with D maybe TRBD1 (6 bases). The CDR3 extends over 16 amino acids. The V end was cut by 6 bases, the J end by 3 bases, with 21 bases between. Looked up from germline, CDR1 is MNHEY and CDR2 is SMNVEV (reference sequence). CDR3 region: CASRTIKGQRFYEQYF. In nucleotides, the CDR3 is TGTGCCAGCAGGACCATAAAGGGACAAAGGTTCTACGAGCAGTACTTC.

The CDR3 nucleotides are TGTGCCAGCAGTTACTCGGGCGATAATGAAAAACTGTTTTTT. This encodes CASSYSGDNEKLFF. V usage is TRBV6-5 and J usage is TRBJ1-4; D gene uncertain. Per germline, CDR1 MNHEY and CDR2 SVGAGI. The CDR3 loop spans 14 amino acids. The V end lost 0 bases, the J end lost 4 bases, and 6 bases lay between the germline ends.